The 24 T cell receptor beta chains listed next were all sequenced from one sample in a study of cytomegalovirus exposure and HLA in healthy donors. PCR involved 60 Vbeta and 13 Jbeta primers. The method was immunoSEQ multiplex PCR; TCRdb's version includes in-frame clones alone and lacks a portion of them. Found here are about 130,000 clones, approximately 10% of them singletons; the top ten hold approximately 4.4%. The sample taken for sequencing was PBMCs. Receptor source: a woman under 30 in good health and CMV-seropositive.

This clone was observed a handful of times. The chain recombines TRBV19 with TRBJ1-2, with no clear D. The CDR3 length is 16 residues. The germline V gene encodes CDR1 LNHDA and CDR2 SQIVND (reference sequence). V lost 1 base and J lost 6, with 18 bases in between. The CDR3 loop is CASSIGHPPSPHGYTF. The CDR3 coding sequence is TGTGCCAGTAGTATAGGACATCCCCCCTCCCCTCATGGCTACACCTTC.

The chain joins TRBV6-5 to TRBJ2-7; maybe TRBD2 (6 bases). Looked up from germline, CDR1 is MNHEY and CDR2 is SVGAGI. The CDR3 is made up of 14 amino acids. V dropped 8 bases and J dropped 2 bases, with 16 bases sitting between them. The CDR3, as DNA: TGTGCCAGCGCGGCGGGAAGCGCGACCTACGAGCAGTACTTC. It yields the protein CASAAGSATYEQYF.

This sequence joins TRBV5-1 and TRBJ2-1, with 12 bases lining up with TRBD2. The V segment lost 4 bases and the J segment 0 bases; nucleotides outside the gene matches: 2. Germline loops: CDR1 SGHRS, CDR2 YFSETQ. This CDR3 contains 16 residues. The CDR3 protein is CASSVTSGGSYNEQFF. The CDR3 DNA sequence: TGCGCCAGCAGCGTGACTAGCGGGGGCTCCTACAATGAGCAGTTCTTC.

This chain uses TRBV30 with TRBJ1-5; 7 positions match TRBD1. V shed 3 bases and J 3 bases; nucleotides not matched to a gene: 5. The CDR3 is made up of 14 amino acids. Germline-derived CDR1 and CDR2 are GTSNPN and SVGIG (reference sequence). CDR3 bases: TGTGCCTGGAGAGGACAGGCGAACAATCAGCCCCAGCATTTT. Translation gives CAWRGQANNQPQHF.

This clone was counted between two and nine times. The rearrangement uses TRBV20-1 and TRBJ1-1; tentatively, D is TRBD1 (5 bases). The CDR3 extends over 10 amino acids. Trimming took off 6 bases at V and 7 bases at J, with 9 bases between the two ends. Per the germline V gene, CDR1 is DFQATT and CDR2 is SNEGSKA (reference sequence). CDR3 amino acids: CSAGDFEAFF. CDR3 nucleotides: TGCAGTGCAGGGGATTTTGAAGCTTTCTTT.

The chain is built from TRBV5-6 and TRBJ2-3; 11 nucleotides agree with TRBD2. The CDR3 spans 17 residues. Per the germline V gene, CDR1 is SGHDT and CDR2 is YYEEEE. V dropped 0 bases and J dropped 2; count of bases not matched to a gene: 5. The CDR3 DNA follows: TGTGCCAGCAGCTTGGGGACTAGCGGGTTATTCACAGATACGCAGTATTTT. Translating it yields CASSLGTSGLFTDTQYF.

The chain carries TRBV5-1 and TRBJ1-1; possibly TRBD1 for D (5 bases). Trimming took 2 bases from V and 1 from J, leaving 9 bases between them. The germline V gene has CDR1 SGHRS and CDR2 YFSETQ. The CDR3 spans 14 residues. The CDR3 bases are TGCGCCAGCAGCTTAACGCAGGGGAACACTGAAGCTTTCTTT. Its protein is CASSLTQGNTEAFF.

This chain links TRBV7-9 with TRBJ1-1; 8 bases are shared with TRBD1. Germline CDR1 reads SEHNR; CDR2 reads FQNEAQ (reference sequence). The CDR3 runs 15 residues. V shed 5 bases, J shed 5 bases, and the junction held 10 bases outside the gene matches. The CDR3 region has the DNA TGTGCCAGCAGCGGACCTACAGGGGGTCGGACTGAAGCTTTCTTT. This encodes CASSGPTGGRTEAFF.

This clone turned up a few times. This chain joins TRBV7-9 and TRBJ2-5; TRBD1 matches 9 bases. Germline assignment: CDR1 SEHNR and CDR2 FQNEAQ (reference sequence). The CDR3 sequence is 15 residues long. The J segment lost 3 bases and the V segment lost 7 bases, leaving 9 bases of the junction unmatched. This CDR3 is CASIRGTGGEETQYF. Written as DNA, the CDR3 is TGTGCCAGCATCAGGGGTACAGGGGGCGAAGAGACCCAGTACTTC.

This clone has more than one count but fewer than ten. V and J are TRBV9 and TRBJ1-2; perhaps TRBD1 as D (6 bases). The CDR3 runs 15 residues. Germline loops: CDR1 SGDLS, CDR2 YYNGEE. V was trimmed by 4 bases and J by 3 bases, leaving 16 bases between them. CDR3 coding DNA: TGTGCCAGCAGCCCCGGGACACGGGGGGACTATGGCTACACCTTC. Amino acid sequence: CASSPGTRGDYGYTF.

CDR3 sequence: CASSGPGNEQYF. Here the CDR3 DNA reads TGTGCCAGCAGTGGCCCAGGGAACGAGCAGTACTTC. The rearrangement joins TRBV27 to TRBJ2-7; D is perhaps TRBD1 (5 bases). This CDR3 region has 12 residues. In germline, CDR1 is MNHEY, CDR2 SMNVEV (reference sequence). Trimming removed 5 bases from V and 5 bases from J, with 10 bases in between.

The chain joins TRBV9 to TRBJ1-5; D possibly corresponds to TRBD1 (5 bases). This CDR3 has 12 residues. The germline V gene encodes CDR1 SGDLS and CDR2 YYNGEE. V lost 9 bases and J lost 4, with 11 bases in between. The CDR3 nucleotides are TGTGCCAACCCGACAGTTAATCAGCCCCAGCATTTT. Its translation is CANPTVNQPQHF.

There are a few counts of this clone. The chain joins TRBV23-1 to TRBJ2-1, with 9 bases lining up with TRBD2. TRBV23-1 is known as an ORF, though its function is uncertain. With V trimmed by 4 bases and J by 10 bases, 11 bases remained unmatched. The CDR3 is 15 residues long. CDR3 in amino acids: CASSPAWALAGEQFF. CDR3 DNA: TGCGCCAGCAGTCCCGCCTGGGCCCTAGCGGGGGAGCAGTTCTTC.

This clone was seen a handful of times. The gene calls are TRBV28 and TRBJ1-4; perhaps TRBD1 as D (5 bases). The CDR3 spans 14 residues. Looked up from germline, CDR1 is MDHEN and CDR2 is SYDVKM. The V gene lost 5 bases and the J gene lost 0 bases, with 7 bases spanning the gap. CDR3 protein: CASSDRATNEKLFF. In DNA, the CDR3 is TGTGCCAGCAGTGACAGAGCAACTAATGAAAAACTGTTTTTT.

The rearrangement links TRBV5-1 to TRBJ2-3; 7 bases align to TRBD2. V lost 1 base and J lost 5; bases outside the gene matches: 4. This CDR3 is 14 amino acids long. The germline CDR1 and CDR2 sequences are SGHRS and YFSETQ. This chain's CDR3 is CASSLISGEDTQYF. In nucleotides, the CDR3 is TGCGCCAGCAGCTTGATAAGCGGGGAAGATACGCAGTATTTT.

There are many counts of this clone. This chain connects TRBV4-1 to TRBJ1-2; D uncertain. Trimming pared 4 bases from V and 6 bases from J, leaving 18 bases between. The CDR3 length is 15 residues. Germline V lookup: CDR1 MGHRA, CDR2 YSYEKL. CDR3 amino acids: CASSPTQTPADGYTF. CDR3 DNA sequence: TGCGCCAGCAGCCCAACTCAGACCCCCGCGGATGGCTACACCTTC.

The J gene is TRBJ2-7, the V gene TRBV15; possible D gene TRBD1, 5 bases. CDR1 and CDR2 from the germline V gene are LNHNV and YYDKDF (reference sequence). V gave up 0 bases and J gave up 11 bases, with 14 bases separating them. The CDR3 extends over 13 amino acids. The CDR3 sequence: CATSRDEAGFKYF. CDR3 sequence (DNA): TGTGCCACCAGCAGAGATGAGGCAGGGTTTAAGTACTTC.

For the CDR3, the DNA is TGTGCCACCAGCAGAGATGGGCAGGGGAATCAGCCCCAGCATTTT. It yields the protein CATSRDGQGNQPQHF. J is TRBJ1-5 and V is TRBV15; a possible D gene is TRBD1 (6 bases). Germline-derived CDR1 and CDR2 are LNHNV and YYDKDF (reference sequence). V lost 0 bases and J 4 bases, leaving 10 bases between the germline ends. The CDR3 spans 15 residues.

This clone was observed a few times. The V call is TRBV4-2, the J call TRBJ1-1; TRBD1 matches 8 bases. The CDR3 extends over 13 amino acids. Losses at the gene ends were 7 bases for V and 2 bases for J; bases not matched to a gene: 3. CDR1 LGHNA and CDR2 YNFKEQ come from the germline V gene. The CDR3 here is CASNQGANTEAFF. DNA of the CDR3: TGTGCCAGCAACCAGGGGGCCAACACTGAAGCTTTCTTT.

This clone was detected a few times. The chain couples TRBV10-3 to TRBJ1-1, with TRBD1 matching 7 bases. Germline V gene sequence: CDR1 ENHRY, CDR2 SYGVKD. V trimming: 6 bases; J trimming: 5 bases; junction bases outside the gene matches: 6. The CDR3 loop spans 13 amino acids. For the CDR3, the DNA is TGTGCCATCAGCGCCACAGGGGAAACTGAAGCTTTCTTT. Protein product: CAISATGETEAFF.

In its sample, this clone was seen once. V gene TRBV28 combines with J gene TRBJ2-5; maybe TRBD1 (5 bases). The J call may be faulty, since TRBJ2-7 better matches the DNA end. Germline V gene sequence: CDR1 MDHEN, CDR2 SYDVKM. The CDR3 runs to 13 residues. CDR3 region: CASSPTESYEQYF. The CDR3, as DNA: TGTGCCAGCAGCCCGACAGAGTCCTACGAGCAGTACTTC.

V gene TRBV28 combines with J gene TRBJ2-1, with 15 nucleotides matching TRBD2. Germline CDR1 reads MDHEN; CDR2 reads SYDVKM. CDR3 size: 17 residues. The ends lost 4 bases at V and 9 bases at J; junction bases unmatched: 10. CDR3 sequence (DNA): TGTGCCAGCAGTTCCGGACTAGCGGGAGGGCCTGATCGTGAGCAGTTCTTC. Translation: CASSSGLAGGPDREQFF.

This clone was seen a handful of times. The V call is TRBV9, the J call TRBJ2-2, with unresolved D. Looked up from germline, CDR1 is SGDLS and CDR2 is YYNGEE. V was trimmed by 0 bases and J by 3 bases, leaving 9 bases between them. The CDR3 consists of 15 residues. CDR3 in DNA: TGTGCCAGCAGCGTAGCCGGCAGCGACACCGGGGAGCTGTTTTTT. This gives the protein CASSVAGSDTGELFF.

The gene calls are TRBV30 and TRBJ1-2; maybe TRBD1 (5 bases). Germline V gene data show CDR1 as GTSNPN and CDR2 as SVGIG (reference sequence). Deletions cut 7 bases from V and 9 bases from J, with 15 bases between. The CDR3 has 11 residues. CDR3: CASWGPGRYTF. The DNA of the CDR3 is TGTGCCTCCTGGGGCCCGGGCCGCTACACCTTC. The full variable domain, its missing parts supplied by reference TRBV30 and TRBJ1-2, is SQTIHQWPATLVQPVGSPLSLECTVEGTSNPNLYWYRQAAGRGLQLLFYSVGIGQISSEVPQNLSASRPQDRQFILSSKKLLLSDSGFYLCASWGPGRYTFGSGTRLTVV.